Reported below is one TCR beta chain. This entry belongs to a study of blood T cell repertoires in COVID-19. TCRdb keeps only in-frame clones here, not all; method: immunoSEQ multiplex PCR. The repertoire includes about 250,000 clones, approximately 86% of them detected once, and roughly 0.8% sits in the top ten. Trimming removed 6 bases from V and 11 bases from J; junction bases left unmatched: 12. The CDR3 covers 13 residues. The sample was peripheral blood. The source of this sequence is a woman younger than 45 with acute or convalescent COVID-19. The chain employs TRBV12-3 or TRBV12-4 and TRBJ1-1; 7 bases map to TRBD1. DNA of the CDR3: TGTGCCAGCAGCTACAACAGACAGGGCGAGGCTTTCTTT. As protein: CASSYNRQGEAFF.